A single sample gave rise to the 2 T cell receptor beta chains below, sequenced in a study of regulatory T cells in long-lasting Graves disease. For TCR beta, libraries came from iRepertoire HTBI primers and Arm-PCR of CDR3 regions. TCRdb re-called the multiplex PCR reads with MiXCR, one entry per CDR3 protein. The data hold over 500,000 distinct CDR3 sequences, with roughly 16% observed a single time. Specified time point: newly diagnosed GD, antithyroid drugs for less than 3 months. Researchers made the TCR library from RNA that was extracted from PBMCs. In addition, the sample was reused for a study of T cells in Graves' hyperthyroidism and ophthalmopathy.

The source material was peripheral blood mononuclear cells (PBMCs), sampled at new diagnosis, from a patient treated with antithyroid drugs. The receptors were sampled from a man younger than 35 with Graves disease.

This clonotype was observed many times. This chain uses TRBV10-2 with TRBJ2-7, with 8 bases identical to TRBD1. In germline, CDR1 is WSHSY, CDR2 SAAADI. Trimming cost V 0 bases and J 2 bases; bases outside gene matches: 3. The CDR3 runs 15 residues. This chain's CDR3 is CASSESTGATYEQYF. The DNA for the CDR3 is TGCGCCAGCAGTGAGTCGACAGGGGCGACCTACGAGCAGTACTTC.

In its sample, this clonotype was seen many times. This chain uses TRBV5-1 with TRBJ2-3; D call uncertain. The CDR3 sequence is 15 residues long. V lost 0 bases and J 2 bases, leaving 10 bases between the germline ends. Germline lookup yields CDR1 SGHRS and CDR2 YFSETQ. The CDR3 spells CASSLEGRYTDTQYF. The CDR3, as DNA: TGCGCCAGCAGCTTGGAGGGCAGGTACACAGATACGCAGTATTTT.